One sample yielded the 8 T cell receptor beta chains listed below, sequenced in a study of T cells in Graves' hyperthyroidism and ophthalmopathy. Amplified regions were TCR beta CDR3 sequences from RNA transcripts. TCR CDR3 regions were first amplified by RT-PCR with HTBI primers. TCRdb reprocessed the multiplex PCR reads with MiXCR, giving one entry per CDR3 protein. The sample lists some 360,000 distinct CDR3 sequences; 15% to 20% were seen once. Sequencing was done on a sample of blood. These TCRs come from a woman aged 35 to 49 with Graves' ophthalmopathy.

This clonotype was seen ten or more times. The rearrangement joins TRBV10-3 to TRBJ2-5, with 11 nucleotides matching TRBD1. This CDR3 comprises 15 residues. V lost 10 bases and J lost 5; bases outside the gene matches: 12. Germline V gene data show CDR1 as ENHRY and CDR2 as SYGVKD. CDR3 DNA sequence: TGTGCCACCCTTAGCGGGACAGGGGGTTTCGAGACCCAGTACTTC. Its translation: CATLSGTGGFETQYF.

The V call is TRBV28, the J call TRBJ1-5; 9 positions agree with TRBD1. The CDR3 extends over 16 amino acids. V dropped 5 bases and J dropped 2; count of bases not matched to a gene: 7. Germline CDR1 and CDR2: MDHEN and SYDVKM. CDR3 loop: CASSTGTGLGNQPQHF. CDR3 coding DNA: TGTGCCAGCAGTACCGGGACAGGGTTAGGCAATCAGCCCCAGCATTTT.

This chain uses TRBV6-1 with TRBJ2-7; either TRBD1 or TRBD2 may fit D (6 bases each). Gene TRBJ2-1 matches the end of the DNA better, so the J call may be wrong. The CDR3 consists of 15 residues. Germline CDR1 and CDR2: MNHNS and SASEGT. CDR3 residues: CASSEGGAAGYEQFF. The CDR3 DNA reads TGTGCCAGCAGCGAGGGGGGCGCCGCAGGGTACGAGCAGTTCTTC.

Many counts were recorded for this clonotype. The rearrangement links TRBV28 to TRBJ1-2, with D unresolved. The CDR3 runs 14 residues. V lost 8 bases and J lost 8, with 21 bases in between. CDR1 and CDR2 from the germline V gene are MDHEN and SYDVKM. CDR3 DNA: TGTGCCAGCTCCCCCGTGACACCCCGGACCGGCTACACCTTC. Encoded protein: CASSPVTPRTGYTF.

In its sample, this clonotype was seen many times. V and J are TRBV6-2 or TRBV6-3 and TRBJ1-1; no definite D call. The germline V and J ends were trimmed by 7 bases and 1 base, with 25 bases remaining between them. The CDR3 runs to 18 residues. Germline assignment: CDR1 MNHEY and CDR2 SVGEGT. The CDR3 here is CASTKERTAWEGNTEAFF. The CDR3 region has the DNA TGTGCCAGCACCAAAGAGAGGACGGCCTGGGAGGGGAACACTGAAGCTTTCTTT.

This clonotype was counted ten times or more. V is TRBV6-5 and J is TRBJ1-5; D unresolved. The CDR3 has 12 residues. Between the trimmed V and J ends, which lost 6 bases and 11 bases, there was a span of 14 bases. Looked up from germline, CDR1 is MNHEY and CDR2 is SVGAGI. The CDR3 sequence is CASRTKGGAQHF. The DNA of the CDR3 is TGTGCCAGCAGGACTAAAGGCGGGGCCCAGCATTTT.

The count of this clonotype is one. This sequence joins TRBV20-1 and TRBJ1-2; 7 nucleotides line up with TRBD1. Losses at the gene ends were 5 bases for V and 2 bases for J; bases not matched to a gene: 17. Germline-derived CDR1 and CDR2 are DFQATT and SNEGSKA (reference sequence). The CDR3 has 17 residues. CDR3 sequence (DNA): TGCAGTGCTCAGCCGAGGAGACACGACAGGGCGAACTATGGCTACACCTTC. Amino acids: CSAQPRRHDRANYGYTF.

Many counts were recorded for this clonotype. The CDR3 is CASRPPDRNIQYF. Written as DNA, the CDR3 is TGTGCCAGCAGACCTCCCGACAGAAACATTCAGTACTTC. V gene TRBV6-5 combines with J gene TRBJ2-4; possible D gene TRBD1, 5 bases. Germline CDR1 is MNHEY and CDR2 is SVGAGI. CDR3 length equals 13 residues. V gave up 6 bases and J gave up 6 bases, with 12 bases separating them.